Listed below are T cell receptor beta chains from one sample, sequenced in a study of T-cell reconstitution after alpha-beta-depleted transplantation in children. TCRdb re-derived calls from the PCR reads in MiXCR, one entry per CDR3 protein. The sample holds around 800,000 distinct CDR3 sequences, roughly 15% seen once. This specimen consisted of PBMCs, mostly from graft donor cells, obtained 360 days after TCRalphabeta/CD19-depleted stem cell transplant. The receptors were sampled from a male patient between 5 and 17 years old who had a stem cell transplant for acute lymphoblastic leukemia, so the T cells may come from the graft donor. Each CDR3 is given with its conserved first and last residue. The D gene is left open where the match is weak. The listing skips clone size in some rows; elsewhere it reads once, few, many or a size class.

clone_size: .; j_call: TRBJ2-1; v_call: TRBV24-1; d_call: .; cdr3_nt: TGTGCCACCCCGCACAGGTACTCCTCCCAAACCTCCTACAATGAGCAGTTCTTC; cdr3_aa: CATPHRYSSQTSYNEQFF
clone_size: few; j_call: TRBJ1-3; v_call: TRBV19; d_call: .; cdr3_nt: TGTGCCAGTAGTATACCTCGTGAGTCTGGAAACACCATATATTTT; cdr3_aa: CASSIPRESGNTIYF
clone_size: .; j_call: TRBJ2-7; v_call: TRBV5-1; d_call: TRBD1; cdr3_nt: TGCGCCAGCAGCTCACCGGGACAGGCCCTCCCCTCCTACGAGCAGTACTTC; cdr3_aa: CASSSPGQALPSYEQYF
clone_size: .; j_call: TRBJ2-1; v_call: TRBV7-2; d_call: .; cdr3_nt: TGTGCCAGCAGCCTAGCCCTCAGGGATGATGGGGACAATGAGCAGTTCTTC; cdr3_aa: CASSLALRDDGDNEQFF
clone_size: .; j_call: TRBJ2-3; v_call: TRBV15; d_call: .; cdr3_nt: TGTGCCACCACCACAGGACGACGCACAGATACGCAGTATTTT; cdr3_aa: CATTTGRRTDTQYF
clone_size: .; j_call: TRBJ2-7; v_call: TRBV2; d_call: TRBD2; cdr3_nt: TGTGCCAGCAGCGACACCGCCGGGAGGTTCTACGAGCAGTACTTC; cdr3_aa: CASSDTAGRFYEQYF
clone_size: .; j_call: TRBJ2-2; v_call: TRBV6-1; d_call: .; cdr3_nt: TGTGCCAGCAGGGGATCTAGTACTGTCGGGGAGCTGTTTTTT; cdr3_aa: CASRGSSTVGELFF
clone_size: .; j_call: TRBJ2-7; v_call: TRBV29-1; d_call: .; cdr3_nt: TGCAGCGTTGCGGAGGGGTTCACCTACGAGCAGTACTTC; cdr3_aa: CSVAEGFTYEQYF
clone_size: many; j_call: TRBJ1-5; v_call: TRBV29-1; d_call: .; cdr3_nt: TGCAGCGTGTCCCAGGGCTATAGCAATCAGCCCCAGCATTTT; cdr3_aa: CSVSQGYSNQPQHF
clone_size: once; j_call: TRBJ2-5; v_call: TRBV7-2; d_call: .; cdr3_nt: TGTGCCAGCAGCTTGCGAGCGTCTAGGCAAGAGACCCAGTACTTC; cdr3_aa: CASSLRASRQETQYF
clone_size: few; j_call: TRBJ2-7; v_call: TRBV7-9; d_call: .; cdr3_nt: TGTGCCAGCAGCCCTTCGGGGGGCGTTGTGTCCGAGCAGTACTTC; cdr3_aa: CASSPSGGVVSEQYF
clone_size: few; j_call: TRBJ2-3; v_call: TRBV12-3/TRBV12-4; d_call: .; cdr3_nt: .; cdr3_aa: CASSFGPGRTDTQYF
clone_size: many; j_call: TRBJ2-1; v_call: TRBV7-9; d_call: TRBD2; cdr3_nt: TGTGCCAGCAGCACCCGCGGGGGTAGCTCCTACAATGAGCAGTTCTTC; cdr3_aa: CASSTRGGSSYNEQFF
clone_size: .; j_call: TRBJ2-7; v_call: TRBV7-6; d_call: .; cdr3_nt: TGTGCCAGCAGCTTAGCGACACAGGGTTACGAGCAGTACTTC; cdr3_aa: CASSLATQGYEQYF
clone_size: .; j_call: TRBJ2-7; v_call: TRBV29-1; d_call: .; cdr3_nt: TGCAGCGTTGAGGGGGTTGACTACGACGAGCAGTACTTC; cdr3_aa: CSVEGVDYDEQYF
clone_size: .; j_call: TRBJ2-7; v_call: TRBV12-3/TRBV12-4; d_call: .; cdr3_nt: TGTGCCAGCAGTTTCCGGAATAGCTCCTACGAGCAGTACTTC; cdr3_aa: CASSFRNSSYEQYF
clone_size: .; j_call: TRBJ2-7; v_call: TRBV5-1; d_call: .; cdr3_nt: TGCGCCAGCAGCTTGGAGGGGATCAACTACGAGCAGTACTTC; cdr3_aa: CASSLEGINYEQYF